This TCR beta chain originates from a study of tissue T cells after allogeneic stem cell transplantation. In germline, CDR1 is LGHNA, CDR2 YSYQKL. The CDR3 length is 14 residues. V was pared by 2 bases and J by 0 bases, with 5 bases between. Only a few counts were recorded for this clone. The gene symbols are mouse symbols. The read ends 1 residue shy of where the CDR3 ends; the end is completed using the germline J gene. The protocol was immunoSEQ multiplex PCR, while the TCRdb copy is restricted to in-frame clones and leaves out a portion. The sample lists some 2,000 clones; around 62% were seen once.

V is TRBV2 and J is TRBJ2-1; D uncertain. The receptor was isolated from a female BALB/c mouse in good health. This strain's MHC haplotype is H2-d. Sequencing input: gut tissue. The part of the CDR3 DNA that was read is TGTGCCAGCAGCCAACTTAATAACTATGCTGAGCAGTTC. Its translation is CASSQLNNYAEQF. The CDR3 in full is CASSQLNNYAEQFF.